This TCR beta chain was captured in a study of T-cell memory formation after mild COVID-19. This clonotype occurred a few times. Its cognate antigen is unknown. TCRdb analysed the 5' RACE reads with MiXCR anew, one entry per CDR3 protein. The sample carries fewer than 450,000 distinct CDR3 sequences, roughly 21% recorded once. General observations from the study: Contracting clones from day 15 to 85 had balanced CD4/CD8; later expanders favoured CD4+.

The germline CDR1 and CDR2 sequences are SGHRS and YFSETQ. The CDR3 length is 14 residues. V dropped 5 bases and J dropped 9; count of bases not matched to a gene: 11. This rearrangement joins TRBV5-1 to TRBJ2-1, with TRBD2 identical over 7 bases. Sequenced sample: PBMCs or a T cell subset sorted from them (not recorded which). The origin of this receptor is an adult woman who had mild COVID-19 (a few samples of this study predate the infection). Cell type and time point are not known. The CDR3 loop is CASRPGTNGGEQFF. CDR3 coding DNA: TGCGCCAGCAGGCCCGGGACTAATGGGGGTGAGCAGTTCTTC.